Many counts were recorded for the clone carrying this TCR beta chain. The data derive from a study of spatial heterogeneity in lung cancer. On the study more broadly: Around 25 months after resection was the median timing of the follow-up PBMC samples, which were sequenced when available. Within raw reads, each unique TCR and UMI combination appeared on average more than ten times.

The time point denotes: blood at routine non-recurrence follow-up after resection. No cell sorting; template was whole RNA from tumor, lung tissue or PBMC. Germline CDR1 reads SEHNR; CDR2 reads FQNEAQ (reference sequence). This CDR3 comprises 14 residues. Between the trimmed V and J ends, which lost 4 bases and 6 bases, there was a span of 16 bases. In TCRdb, the 5' RACE reads were re-called with MiXCR into one record per CDR3 protein. The sample holds under 25,000 distinct CDR3 sequences; 8% to 10% are singletons and the top ten take 35% to 40%. The receptor was isolated from a female donor with early-stage non-small cell lung cancer. The chain joins TRBV7-9 to TRBJ2-7, with D tentatively TRBD2 (5 bases). The sequences come from PBMCs, collected at follow-up. CDR3 in DNA: TGTGCCAGCAGCTCACTAGGACGGTTGGGCGAGCAGTACTTC. It encodes CASSSLGRLGEQYF.